This T cell receptor beta chain stems from a study of blood T cells in healthy people across ages. About the research overall: Template-switching capture recovered about one barcoded beta molecule per two T cells.

Trimming stripped 1 base from V and 0 bases from J, with 16 bases between. From germline, CDR1 is MDHEN and CDR2 SYDVKM. The CDR3 has 17 residues. The use of a sample-barcoded 5' primer and a J-beta primer mix characterized a second PCR of roughly 6 to 11 cycles. Researchers report that a template-switch adaptor with 12 random nucleotides tagged each cDNA molecule. TCRdb re-called the 5' RACE reads through MiXCR, storing one row per CDR3 protein. The sample comprises 1.2 million to 1.5 million distinct CDR3 sequences, almost 60% of which are singletons, and approximately 7% rests with the top ten. Sequences were obtained from blood. This TCR was recovered from a man younger than 30 in good health. This chain joins TRBV28 and TRBJ2-7, with D perhaps assigned TRBD1 or TRBD2 (6 bases each). As DNA, the CDR3 is TGTGCCAGCAGTTTATCGGTCTCGGGGGCAGGCTCCTACGAGCAGTACTTC. Its translation: CASSLSVSGAGSYEQYF.